This T cell receptor (beta chain) was recovered during a study of blood T cell repertoires in COVID-19. TCRdb keeps only in-frame clones here, not all; method: immunoSEQ multiplex PCR. The data hold roughly 520,000 clones, with roughly 90% observed a single time. This TCR came from a woman between 40 and 55 years old who had recovered from COVID-19. The material sequenced was PBMCs or T cells enriched from blood (not recorded which).

The CDR3 spells CASSLQGTGELFF. Written as DNA, the CDR3 is TGTGCCAGCAGCCTTCAGGGGACCGGGGAGCTGTTTTTT. The rearrangement links TRBV3-1 (or the pseudogene TRBV3-2) to TRBJ2-2; D possibly corresponds to TRBD1 (6 bases). Between the trimmed V and J ends, which lost 4 bases and 5 bases, there was a span of 8 bases. Germline-derived CDR1 and CDR2 are LGHDT and YNNKEL (reference sequence). The CDR3 has 13 amino acids.